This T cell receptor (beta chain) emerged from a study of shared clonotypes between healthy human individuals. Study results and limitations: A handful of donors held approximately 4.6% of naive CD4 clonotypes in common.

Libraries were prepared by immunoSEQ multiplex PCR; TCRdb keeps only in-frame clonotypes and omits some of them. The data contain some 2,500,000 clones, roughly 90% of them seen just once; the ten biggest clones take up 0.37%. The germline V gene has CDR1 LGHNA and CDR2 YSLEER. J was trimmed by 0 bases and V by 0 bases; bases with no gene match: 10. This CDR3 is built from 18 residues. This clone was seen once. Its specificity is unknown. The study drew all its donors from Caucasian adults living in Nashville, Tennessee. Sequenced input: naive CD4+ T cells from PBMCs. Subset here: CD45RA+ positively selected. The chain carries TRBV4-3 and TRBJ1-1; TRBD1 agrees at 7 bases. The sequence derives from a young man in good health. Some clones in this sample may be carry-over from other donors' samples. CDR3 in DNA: TGCGCCAGCAGCCAAGATAGGGGGCCCGGGACTGTGAACACTGAAGCTTTCTTT. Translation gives CASSQDRGPGTVNTEAFF.